This T cell receptor beta chain was found in a study of early T cells in non-severe SARS-CoV-2 infection. From the 5' RACE reads, TCRdb called clonotypes with MiXCR, one entry per CDR3 protein. Seen here are around 64,000 distinct CDR3 sequences, approximately 10% observed once, and the top ten hold roughly 5.8%. From germline, CDR1 is DFQATT and CDR2 SNEGSKA (reference sequence). CDR3 size: 12 residues. The V segment lost 8 bases and the J segment 3 bases; nucleotides outside the gene matches: 4. The sequencing used whole blood, collected at baseline. The sequence came from an adult who was a healthcare worker with PCR-confirmed SARS-CoV-2 infection or an uninfected control (not recorded which). This chain uses TRBV20-1 with TRBJ1-1; 9 bases are shared with TRBD1. The CDR3 DNA sequence: TGCAGTTCCTACAGGGGGCACACTGAAGCTTTCTTT. Amino acid sequence: CSSYRGHTEAFF.